The sequence of this T cell receptor (beta chain) was determined in a study of regulatory T cells in long-lasting Graves disease. V dropped 11 bases and J dropped 7 bases, with 14 bases sitting between them. This CDR3 is built from 11 residues. Study outcomes and limitations: Favored usage of TRBV28, TRBJ1-2 and TRBJ2-5 was recorded in persistent disease.

To make TCR beta libraries, researchers used iRepertoire HTBI primers and Arm-PCR of CDR3 regions. One entry per CDR3 protein, called by TCRdb with MiXCR from the multiplex PCR reads. The sample carries a few hundred thousand distinct CDR3 sequences, approximately 12% recorded once. Sample time point: newly diagnosed GD, antithyroid drugs for less than 3 months. From RNA extracted from PBMCs, the TCR library was made. Patients of an endocrinology department in Xi'an, China, were included. In its sample, this clonotype was seen a few times. No antigen is known for it. The same data also went into a second study, on T cells in Graves' hyperthyroidism and ophthalmopathy. That investigation notes: Blood also showed most of the thyroid clonotypes that were expanded above 0.001.

This TCR was recovered from a woman in her late teens or twenties with Graves disease. The chain recombines TRBV12-3 or TRBV12-4 with TRBJ1-2; D possibly corresponds to TRBD1 (5 bases). The sample consisted of peripheral blood mononuclear cells (PBMCs), taken at new diagnosis, from a patient treated with antithyroid drugs. CDR3 DNA sequence: TGTGCCCTTCAAGGGGCAGTTGGCTACACCTTC. Its translation is CALQGAVGYTF.